The T cell receptor (beta chain) described here comes from a study of shared clonotypes between healthy human individuals. Study outcomes and limitations: Some naive CD4 clonotypes, 4.5% to 5.5%, turned up in common across four donors.

Naive CD8 cells lacked CD45RO, underwent positive selection for CCR7 and left out terminally differentiated effector memory CD45RA+ cells. To note about this clone: Its specificity is not known.

Genomic DNA from each subset was divided evenly over several immunoSEQ plates. Method: immunoSEQ multiplex PCR; TCRdb's copy keeps in-frame clones and lacks some. The repertoire includes millions of clones, about 93% of them detected once, and about 1.8% sits in the top ten. CDR3 length: 14 residues. Trimming left V 1 base short and J 0 bases short, with 6 bases between. Germline V gene sequence: CDR1 SGHNT, CDR2 YENEEA. J is TRBJ1-1 and V is TRBV11-3, with D unresolved. This receptor was obtained from a man aged 18 to 29 in good health. Some clones in this sample may be carry-over from other donors' samples. Sequenced sample: naive CD8+ T cells from PBMCs. The CDR3 reads CASSLGVMNTEAFF. CDR3 bases: TGTGCCAGCAGCTTAGGGGTCATGAACACTGAAGCTTTCTTT.